Listed here is a single T cell receptor beta chain. Its antigen specificity is not known. Base qualities are not recorded, but no much larger clone differs from it by a single base. Separate from the roughly 650-subject first cohort, the validation cohort of some 130 subjects was the group to which the donors belonged. The library relied on the immunoSEQ multiplex PCR assay. Per the authors' processing: A statistical classification framework was developed to diagnose cytomegalovirus status using the catalog of TCR beta chain sequences. Held by TCRdb, this immuneACCESS table contains in-frame sequences only and omits some clones. Under half of the omission traces to an unresolved V gene where checked; the cause of the rest is unknown. V and J calls plus clone size are reproduced from that table; the DNA served to infer D and trimming. Across this sample there are about 120,000 clones, with roughly 90% seen only once. About 6.3% of the sample rests with the top ten.

This sample stems from a study of cytomegalovirus exposure and HLA in healthy donors (dated by TCRdb to 2017 to 2019). With regard to the full study: According to a later analysis, one platform produced both the 110 or so validation repertoires and the 666 repertoires of the first cohort. The study aimed to test whether cataloging public T cell receptors could reveal signatures of past pathogen exposure. Along with the roughly 710-subject first cohort, a separate validation cohort of 120 different subjects was used. The study combined high-throughput TCR immunosequencing, statistical association of individual TCRs with disease status, and machine learning to predict cytomegalovirus infection status. Points the paper makes about the study in general: Most TCR sequences were seen in very few donors, while some public TCRs were found in many individuals. The study gave a list of about 160 TCR beta chains associated with cytomegalovirus. According to the authors, the approach could potentially be generalized to other disease states and immunological phenotypes. The classifier was reported to diagnose cytomegalovirus status with high specificity and sensitivity in both the original and validation cohorts. A later analysis lacked HLA typing for the validation cohort, so it scored co-occurrence in that cohort across all 120 or so repertoires. In a later analysis, TCRs clustered in the first cohort were found to also tend to co-occur in the roughly 120 validation repertoires, with roughly 93% of cluster scores above 0. A few of the identified cytomegalovirus-associated TCR beta chains were confirmed in vitro to be specific for cytomegalovirus antigens.

The CDR3 covers 14 residues, taking in both the cysteine and the phenylalanine. The only DNA kept is the CDR3, 42 bases in frame from the first base. CDR1 and CDR2 (SGDLS, YYNGEE) derive from the germline V gene. A distance of 13 bases separates the germline ends of V and J, which lose 4 bases and 3 bases respectively. The sequenced sample was PBMCs. The chain employs TRBV9 and TRBJ1-2; a tentative D match to TRBD1 spans 5 bases. The origin of this receptor is a young woman in good health and CMV-seropositive. DNA sequence: TGTGCCAGCAGCCCCGCAGGGAACGACTATGGCTACACCTTC. The resulting protein is CASSPAGNDYGYTF.